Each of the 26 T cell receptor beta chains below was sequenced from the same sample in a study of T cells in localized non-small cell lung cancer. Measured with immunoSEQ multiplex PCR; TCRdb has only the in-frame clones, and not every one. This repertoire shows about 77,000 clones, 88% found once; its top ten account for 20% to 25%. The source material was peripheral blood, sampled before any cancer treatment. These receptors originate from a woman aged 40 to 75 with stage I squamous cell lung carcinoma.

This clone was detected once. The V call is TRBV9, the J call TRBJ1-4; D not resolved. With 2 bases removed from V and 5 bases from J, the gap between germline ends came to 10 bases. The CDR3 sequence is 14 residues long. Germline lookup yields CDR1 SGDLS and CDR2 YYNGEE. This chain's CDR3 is CASSVSPRNEKLFF. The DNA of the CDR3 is TGTGCCAGCAGCGTCTCTCCTAGGAATGAAAAACTGTTTTTT. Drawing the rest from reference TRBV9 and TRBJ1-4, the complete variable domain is DSGVTQTPKHLITATGQRVTLRCSPRSGDLSVYWYQQSLDQGLQFLIQYYNGEERAKGNILERFSAQQFPDLHSELNLSSLELGDSALYFCASSVSPRNEKLFFGSGTQLSVL.

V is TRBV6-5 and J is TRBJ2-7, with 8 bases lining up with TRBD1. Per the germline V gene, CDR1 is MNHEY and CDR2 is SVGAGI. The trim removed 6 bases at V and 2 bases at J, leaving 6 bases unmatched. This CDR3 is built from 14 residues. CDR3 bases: TGTGCCAGCAGACCGGGACAGGACACCTACGAGCAGTACTTC. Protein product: CASRPGQDTYEQYF.

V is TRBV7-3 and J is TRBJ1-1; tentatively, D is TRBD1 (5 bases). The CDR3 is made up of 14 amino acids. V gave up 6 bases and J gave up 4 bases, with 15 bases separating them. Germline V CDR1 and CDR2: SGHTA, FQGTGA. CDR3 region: CASSPTQGFTEAFF. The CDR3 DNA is TGTGCCAGCAGTCCCACCCAGGGATTCACTGAAGCTTTCTTT. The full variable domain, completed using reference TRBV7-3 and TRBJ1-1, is GAGVSQTPSNKVTEKGKYVELRCDPISGHTALYWYRQSLGQGPEFLIYFQGTGAADDSGLPNDRFFAVRPEGSVSTLKIQRTERGDSAVYLCASSPTQGFTEAFFGQGTRLTVV.

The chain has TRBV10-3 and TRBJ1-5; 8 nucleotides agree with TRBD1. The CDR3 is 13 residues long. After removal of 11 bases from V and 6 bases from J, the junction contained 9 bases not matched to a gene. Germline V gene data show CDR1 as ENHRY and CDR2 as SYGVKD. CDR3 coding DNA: TGTGCCGGGGGCAGGGGGCAAGGTCAGCCCCAGCATTTT. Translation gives CAGGRGQGQPQHF.

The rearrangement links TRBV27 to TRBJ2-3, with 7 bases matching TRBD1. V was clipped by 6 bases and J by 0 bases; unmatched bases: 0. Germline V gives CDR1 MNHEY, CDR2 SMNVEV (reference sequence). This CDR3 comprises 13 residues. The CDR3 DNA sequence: TGTGCCAGCAGGGGACAGAGCACAGATACGCAGTATTTT. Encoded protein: CASRGQSTDTQYF.

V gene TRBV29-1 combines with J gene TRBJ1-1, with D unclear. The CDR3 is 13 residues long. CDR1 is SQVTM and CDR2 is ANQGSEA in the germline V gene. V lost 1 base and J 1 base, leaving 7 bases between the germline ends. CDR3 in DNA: TGCAGCGTTGAAGGGGCAGGGAACACTGAAGCTTTCTTT. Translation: CSVEGAGNTEAFF.

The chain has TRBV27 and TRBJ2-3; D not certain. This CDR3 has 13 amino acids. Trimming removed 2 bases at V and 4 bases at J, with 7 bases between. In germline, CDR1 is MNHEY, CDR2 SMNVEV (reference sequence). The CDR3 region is CASSLAAADTQYF. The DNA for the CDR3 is TGTGCCAGCAGTTTAGCTGCCGCAGATACGCAGTATTTT.

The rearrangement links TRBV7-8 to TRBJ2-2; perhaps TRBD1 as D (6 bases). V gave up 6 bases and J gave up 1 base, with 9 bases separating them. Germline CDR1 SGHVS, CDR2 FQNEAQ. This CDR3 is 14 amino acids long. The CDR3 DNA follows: TGTGCCAGCAGACGGACAGAGAACACCGGGGAGCTGTTTTTT. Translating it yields CASRRTENTGELFF. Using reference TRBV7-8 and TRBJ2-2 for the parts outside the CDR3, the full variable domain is GAGVSQSPRYKVAKRGQDVALRCDPISGHVSLFWYQQALGQGPEFLTYFQNEAQLDKSGLPSDRFFAERPEGSVSTLKIQRTQQEDSAVYLCASRRTENTGELFFGEGSRLTVL.

The CDR3 DNA reads as TGTGCCAGCAGCGTAGCTTTAACTACCAATGAGCAGTTCTTC. The encoded protein is CASSVALTTNEQFF. The rearrangement uses TRBV9 and TRBJ2-1, with D uncertain. The germline V gene has CDR1 SGDLS and CDR2 YYNGEE. Trimming left V 0 bases short and J 6 bases short, with 10 bases between. There are 14 residues in the CDR3.

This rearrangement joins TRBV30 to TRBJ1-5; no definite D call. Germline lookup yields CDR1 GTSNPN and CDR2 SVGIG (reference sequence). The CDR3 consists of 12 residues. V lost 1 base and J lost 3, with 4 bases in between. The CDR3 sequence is CAWSGSNQPQHF. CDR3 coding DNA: TGTGCCTGGAGTGGCTCCAATCAGCCCCAGCATTTT.

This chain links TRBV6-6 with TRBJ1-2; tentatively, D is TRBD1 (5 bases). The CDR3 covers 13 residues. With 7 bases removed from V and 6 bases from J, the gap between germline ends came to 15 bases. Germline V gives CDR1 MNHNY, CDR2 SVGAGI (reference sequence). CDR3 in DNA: TGTGCCAGCATGTCAGGGCCCTCGGATGGCTACACCTTC. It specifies CASMSGPSDGYTF.

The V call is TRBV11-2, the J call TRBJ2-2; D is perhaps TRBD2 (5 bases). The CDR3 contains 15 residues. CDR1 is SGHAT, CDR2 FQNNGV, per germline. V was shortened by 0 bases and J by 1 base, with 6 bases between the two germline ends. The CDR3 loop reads CASSLEAGNTGELFF. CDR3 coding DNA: TGTGCCAGCAGCTTAGAGGCGGGGAACACCGGGGAGCTGTTTTTT.

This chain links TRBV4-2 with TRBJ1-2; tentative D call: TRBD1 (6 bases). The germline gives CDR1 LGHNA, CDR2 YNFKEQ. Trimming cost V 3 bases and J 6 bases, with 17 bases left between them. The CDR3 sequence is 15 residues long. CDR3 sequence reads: CASSQTGGEIDGYTF. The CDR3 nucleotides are TGTGCCAGCAGCCAGACAGGTGGGGAAATTGATGGCTACACCTTC.

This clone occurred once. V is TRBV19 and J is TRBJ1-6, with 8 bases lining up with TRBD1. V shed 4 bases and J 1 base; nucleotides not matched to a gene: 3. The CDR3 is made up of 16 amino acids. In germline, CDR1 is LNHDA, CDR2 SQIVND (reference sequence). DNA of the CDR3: TGTGCCAGTAGTACCAGGACAGGGTCCTATAATTCACCCCTCCACTTT. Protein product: CASSTRTGSYNSPLHF.

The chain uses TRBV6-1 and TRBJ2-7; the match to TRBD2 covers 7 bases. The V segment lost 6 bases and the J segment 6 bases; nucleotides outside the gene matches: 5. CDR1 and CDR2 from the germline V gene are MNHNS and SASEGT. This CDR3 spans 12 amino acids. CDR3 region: CASSNTGGEQYF. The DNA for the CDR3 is TGTGCCAGCAGCAACACGGGGGGCGAGCAGTACTTC.

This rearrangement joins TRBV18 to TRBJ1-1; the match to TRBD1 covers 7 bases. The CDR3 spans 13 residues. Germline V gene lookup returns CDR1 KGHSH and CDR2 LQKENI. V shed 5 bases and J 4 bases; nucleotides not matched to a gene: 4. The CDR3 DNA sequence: TGTGCCAGCTCATCACAGGGGAGCACTGAAGCTTTCTTT. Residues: CASSSQGSTEAFF.

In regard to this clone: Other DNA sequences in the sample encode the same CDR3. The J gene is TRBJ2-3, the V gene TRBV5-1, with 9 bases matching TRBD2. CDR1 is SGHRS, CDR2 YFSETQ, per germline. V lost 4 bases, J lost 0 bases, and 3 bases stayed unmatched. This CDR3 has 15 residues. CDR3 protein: CASSLAGLSTDTQYF. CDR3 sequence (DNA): TGCGCCAGCAGCCTAGCGGGACTTAGCACAGATACGCAGTATTTT.

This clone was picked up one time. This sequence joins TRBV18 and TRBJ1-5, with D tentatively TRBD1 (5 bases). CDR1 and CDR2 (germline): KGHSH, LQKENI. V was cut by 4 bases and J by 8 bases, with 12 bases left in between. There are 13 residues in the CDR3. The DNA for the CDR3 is TGTGCCAGCTCACTCGGGACCGACAAGCCCCAGCATTTT. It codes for CASSLGTDKPQHF.

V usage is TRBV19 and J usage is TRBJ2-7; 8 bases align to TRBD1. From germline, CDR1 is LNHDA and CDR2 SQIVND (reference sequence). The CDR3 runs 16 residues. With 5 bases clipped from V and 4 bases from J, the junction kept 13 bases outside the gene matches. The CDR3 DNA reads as TGTGCCAGTAGTCCCCAAGCCTCCGGACAGGGTTACGAGCAGTACTTC. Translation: CASSPQASGQGYEQYF.

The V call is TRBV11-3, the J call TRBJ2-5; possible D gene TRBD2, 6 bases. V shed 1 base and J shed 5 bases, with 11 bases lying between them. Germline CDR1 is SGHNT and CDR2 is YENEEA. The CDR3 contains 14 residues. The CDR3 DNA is TGTGCCAGCAGCTTAGGGACCGGAGGGGAGACCCAGTACTTC. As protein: CASSLGTGGETQYF.

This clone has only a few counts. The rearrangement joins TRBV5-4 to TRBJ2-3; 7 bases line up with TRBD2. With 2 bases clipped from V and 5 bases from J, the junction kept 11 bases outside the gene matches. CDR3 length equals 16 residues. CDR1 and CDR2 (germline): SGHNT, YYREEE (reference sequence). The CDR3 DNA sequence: TGTGCCAGCAGCTTCCTCCGAGCGGGGTCCGGAGATACGCAGTATTTT. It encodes CASSFLRAGSGDTQYF.

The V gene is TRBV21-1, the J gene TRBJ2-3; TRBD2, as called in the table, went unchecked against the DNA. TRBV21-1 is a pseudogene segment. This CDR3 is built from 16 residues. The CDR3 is CASSNASGCFPDTQYF. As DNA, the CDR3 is TGTGCCAGCAGCAATGCCAGCGGCTGTTTCCCAGATACGCAGTATTTT.

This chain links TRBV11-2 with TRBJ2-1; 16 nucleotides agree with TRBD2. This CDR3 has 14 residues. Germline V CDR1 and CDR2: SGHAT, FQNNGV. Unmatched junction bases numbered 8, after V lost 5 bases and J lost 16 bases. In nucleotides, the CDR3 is TGTGCCAGCAGCCTCGGGACTAGCGGGGGGGCCCGATTCTTC. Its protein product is CASSLGTSGGARFF.

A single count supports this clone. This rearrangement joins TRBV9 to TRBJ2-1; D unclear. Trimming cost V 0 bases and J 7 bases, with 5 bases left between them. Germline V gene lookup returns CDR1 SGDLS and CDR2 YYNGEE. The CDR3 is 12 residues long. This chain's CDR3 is CASSVVQNEQFF. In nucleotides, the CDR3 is TGTGCCAGCAGCGTAGTACAGAATGAGCAGTTCTTC.

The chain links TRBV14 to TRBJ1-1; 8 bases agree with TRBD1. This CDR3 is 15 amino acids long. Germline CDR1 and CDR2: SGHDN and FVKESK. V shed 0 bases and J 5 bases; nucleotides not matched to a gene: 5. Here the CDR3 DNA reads TGTGCCAGCAGCCAAGAGCCAGGGGGCTATACTGAAGCTTTCTTT. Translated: CASSQEPGGYTEAFF.

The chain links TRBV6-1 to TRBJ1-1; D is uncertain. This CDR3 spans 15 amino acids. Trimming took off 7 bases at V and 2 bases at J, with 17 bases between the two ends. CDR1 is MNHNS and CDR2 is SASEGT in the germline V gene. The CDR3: CASIPRALLNTEAFF. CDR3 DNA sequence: TGTGCCAGCATACCTAGGGCCCTCCTAAACACTGAAGCTTTCTTT.